This T cell receptor beta chain is from a study of vaccination and CD4 T cells after COVID-19 (dated by TCRdb to between 2021 and 2024). General notes on the study: Convalescent patients had a positive SARS-CoV-2 result on nasal swab PCR, and of these patients, 8 or 9 had mild disease and one had severe disease. In the convalescent cohort there were six males and four females, among whom were two Hispanic individuals, seven Caucasians, two Asians and one multiracial person. Participants received two doses of either the Pfizer-BioNTech BNT162b2 vaccine (n=8) or the Moderna mRNA-1273 vaccine (n=2). Post-COVID blood samples from convalescent patients were collected a median of 101 days after diagnosis, with a range of roughly 35 to 161 days. Post-vaccine blood samples were taken a median of 72 days after the second vaccine dose, with a range of roughly 13 to 250 days. Culture stimuli were overlapping spike peptide pools from SARS-CoV-2 and from the common cold coronaviruses HCoV-NL63, HCoV-OC43 and HCoV-229E. Control cultures received a CEFX viral epitope pool as the positive control, an HIV-1 Nef peptide pool as the negative control, or no peptide. In over 8 COVID-19 convalescent patients and a handful of infection-naive healthy vaccine recipients, the spike-specific CD4+ TCR repertoire before mRNA vaccination was compared with the repertoire after mRNA vaccination.

Comments on this clonotype: Its antigen is currently not known. Per-base qualities were not stored, and no clone one base away is much larger.

Library preparation was by PCR. At the Johns Hopkins FTIC core, DNA from the cultured CD4+ T cells underwent TCR sequencing with the Oncomine TCR Beta short-read assay. The QIAamp micro DNA kit was used to extract genomic DNA from the cultured CD4+ T cells. Oncomine TCR Beta libraries from cultured CD4+ T cells were pooled with unique dual indexes and sequenced on an Illumina iSeq 100. Per the authors' processing: Non-productive sequences were removed, and CDR3s that did not start with C, did not end with F or W, or were shorter than 7 amino acids were discarded. The MANAFEST web application was used to identify antigen-specific clonotypes by comparing peptide-stimulated wells against reference wells and other culture wells. Positive clones required FDR below 0.05, an odds ratio above 5, and productive frequency above 0.1% in at least two of three replicate wells. Clonotypes that were significantly expanded in both SARS-CoV-2 spike wells and at least one common cold coronavirus spike condition were defined as cross-reactive. CDR3 homology was assessed with Levenshtein distances (stringdist) and unrooted phylogenetic trees (ape) in R version 3.6.1. The public reads were quality trimmed at Q25 with fastp and then assembled into clones with MiXCR by TCRdb, keeping productive beta chains. Here each entry gathers all rows of one CDR3 protein and keeps the most common genes and DNA. In this record, the V and J calls reflect TCRdb's handling and not the investigators' own analysis. Counted in this sample were 8,500 to 11,000 distinct CDR3 sequences; about three fifths of them appeared once. The ten largest account for around a quarter of the sample.

The intended sense of this specimen's treatment or condition label: roughly 11-day PBMC culture with coronavirus spike peptide pools or control peptides (ViraFEST assay). To expand antigen-specific T cells with peptide pools and then pick out the expanded clonotypes through TCR sequencing, the study relied on the ViraFEST assay. The convalescent patients' positive SARS-CoV-2 PCR tests fell between March and December 2020, which was before the Alpha, Beta and Delta variants emerged in the United States. Each well held more than 1.5 million PBMCs cultured in IMDM containing about 5% human AB serum and approximately 10 IU/ml IL-2, with roughly 10 ug/ml peptide pools added. Half of the culture medium was replaced with fresh IL-2-containing medium on days 3 and 7. Once the cells had been in culture for over nine days, the EasySep CD4+ T cell isolation kit was used to isolate CD4+ T cells by negative selection. Ficoll-Paque Plus gradient centrifugation was used to isolate PBMCs from whole blood, and the isolated PBMCs were then either used fresh or cryopreserved at -140C. Each culture condition was generally run in triplicate wells.

The research as a whole found: Although the median number of SARS-CoV-2-reactive clonotypes went up from roughly 22 after infection to some 38 after vaccination, the increase was not significant. Only a relatively small number of convalescent patients were included in the study, and early timepoints following natural infection were not analyzed. Of the vaccine-specific clones found in convalescent patients, nearly all (304 of 307) were mono-reactive for SARS-CoV-2 spike instead of being cross-reactive with common cold coronaviruses. Among convalescent patients, a median about 90% of the SARS-CoV-2-reactive clones seen after vaccination appeared only after vaccination, which suggests priming specific to the vaccine.

The CDR3 measures 14 amino acids from cysteine to phenylalanine. Only the CDR3 DNA is retained, 42 bases long and in frame from the first base. V drops 0 bases and J drops 7 bases, leaving 15 bases in between. The CDR1 and CDR2 encoded by the germline V gene (reference sequence) are GTSNPN and SVGIG. The sequencing input was CD4+ T cells from blood, cultured in vitro. The TCR comes from a human donor who had recovered from COVID-19. The rearranged chain carries TRBV30 and TRBJ2-5, with a tentative D gene TRBD1 over 7 matching bases. The DNA is as follows: TGTGCCTGGAGTGTAGGTCAGGGGGGTCGGACCCAGTACTTC. It translates as CAWSVGQGGRTQYF.